This TCR beta chain was sequenced during a study of T cells in localized non-small cell lung cancer. Assay: immunoSEQ multiplex PCR; the TCRdb copy retains only in-frame clones and omits some. The profile shows about 18,000 clones, around 81% of them singletons. Findings and caveats of the study: Tumor trailed uninvolved adjacent lung in T cell clonality, which peaked there.

V lost 1 base, J lost 1 base, and 7 bases lay in between. Per germline, CDR1 KGHSH and CDR2 LQKENI. The CDR3 extends over 14 amino acids. Concerning this clone: Its antigen is not identified.

This receptor was taken from a female donor of 60 years or more with stage I lung adenocarcinoma. The V call is TRBV18, the J call TRBJ1-1; D uncertain. This specimen was peripheral blood, taken before any cancer treatment. CDR3 residues: CASSPLSANTEAFF. CDR3 DNA sequence: TGTGCCAGCTCACCACTTTCCGCGAACACTGAAGCTTTCTTT. Looking up the rest from reference TRBV18 and TRBJ1-1 gives the full variable domain: NAGVMQNPRHLVRRRGQEARLRCSPMKGHSHVYWYRQLPEEGLKFMVYLQKENIIDESGMPKERFSAEFPKEGPSILRIQQVVRGDSAAYFCASSPLSANTEAFFGQGTRLTVV.